The sequence of this TCR beta chain was determined in a study of T cells after yellow fever vaccination. Whole-study findings and limits: Relatively few clonotypes were ones that appeared in both CD4 and CD8 compartments. Among primary-vaccination clones, most reappeared after the booster, at roughly 95% for CD4 and more than 85% for CD8. Contaminating bulk clonotypes could be abundant in FACS-sorted repertoires.

Regarding this clonotype: Its target is unknown.

The germline CDR1 and CDR2 sequences are MNHEY and SMNVEV (reference sequence). The CDR3 length is 15 residues. V was cut by 10 bases and J by 3 bases, with 19 bases left in between. They built TCR cDNA with 5'RACE template switching, a step that put in a universal primer site and UMIs. TCRdb re-analysed the 5' RACE reads in MiXCR, keeping a single row per CDR3 protein. The sample lists just under 600,000 distinct CDR3 sequences, less than 15% occurring once. This chain connects TRBV27 to TRBJ2-1; possibly TRBD2 for D (6 bases). The source was PBMCs, collected on the day of the yellow fever booster vaccination. The TCR comes from a man aged 25 to 45 who received the YFV17D yellow fever vaccine. The CDR3 is CAILLQQRVYNEQFF. CDR3 in DNA: TGTGCCATCCTTCTTCAGCAGCGGGTCTACAATGAGCAGTTCTTC.